This paragraph reports one T cell receptor (beta chain). The entry originates in a study of blood T cell repertoires in COVID-19. Study-wide background: Acute and convalescent COVID-19 samples came from the United States, Italy and Spain. T cells, B-cell-depleted T cells, or PBMCs supplied cDNA or gDNA.

The ends lost 6 bases at V and 6 bases at J; junction bases unmatched: 6. The CDR3 is made up of 15 amino acids. The germline CDR1 and CDR2 sequences are LNHDA and SQIVND (reference sequence). Original processing methods: Reference gene primer amplification yielded estimated nucleated cell counts. Libraries were prepared by immunoSEQ multiplex PCR; TCRdb keeps only in-frame clonotypes and omits some of them. V, J and clone size are those of that table, while D and trimming were read from the DNA. The repertoire holds about 280,000 clones, with approximately 85% as singletons. This TCR was recovered from a man in his fifties or sixties with active or convalescent COVID-19. The sequenced material came from peripheral blood. The rearrangement links TRBV19 to TRBJ2-1; 12 positions agree with TRBD2. CDR3 DNA sequence: TGTGCCAGTAGCGCGACTAGCGGGAGACCCAATGAGCAGTTCTTC. Amino acids: CASSATSGRPNEQFF. The variable domain in full, completed from reference TRBV19 and TRBJ2-1, reads DGGITQSPKYLFRKEGQNVTLSCEQNLNHDAMYWYRQDPGQGLRLIYYSQIVNDFQKGDIAEGYSVSREKKESFPLTVTSAQKNPTAFYLCASSATSGRPNEQFFGPGTRLTVL.